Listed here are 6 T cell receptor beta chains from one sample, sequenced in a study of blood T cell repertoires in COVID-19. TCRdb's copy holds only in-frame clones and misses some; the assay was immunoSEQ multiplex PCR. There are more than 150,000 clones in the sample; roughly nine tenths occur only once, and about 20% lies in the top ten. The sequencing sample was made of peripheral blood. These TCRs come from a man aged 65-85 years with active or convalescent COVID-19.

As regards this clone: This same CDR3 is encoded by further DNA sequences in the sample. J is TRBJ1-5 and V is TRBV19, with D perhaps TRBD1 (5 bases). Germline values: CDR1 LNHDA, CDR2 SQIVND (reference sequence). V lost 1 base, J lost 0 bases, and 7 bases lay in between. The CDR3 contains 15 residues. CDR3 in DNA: TGTGCCAGTAGTATAGGACAGACTAGCAATCAGCCCCAGCATTTT. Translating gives CASSIGQTSNQPQHF.

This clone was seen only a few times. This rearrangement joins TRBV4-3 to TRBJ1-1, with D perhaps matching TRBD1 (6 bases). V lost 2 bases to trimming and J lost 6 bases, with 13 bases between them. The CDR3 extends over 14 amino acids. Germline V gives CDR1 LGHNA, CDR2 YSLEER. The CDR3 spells CASSQPQGNAEAFF. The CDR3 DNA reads TGCGCCAGCAGCCAACCACAGGGTAACGCTGAAGCTTTCTTT.

The CDR3 spells CASSLVAGANTGELFF. CDR3 in DNA: TGCGCCAGCAGCTTGGTAGCGGGGGCAAACACCGGGGAGCTGTTTTTT. The V and J genes are TRBV5-1 and TRBJ2-2; 9 bases agree with TRBD2. V gave up 0 bases and J gave up 2 bases; unmatched junction bases: 2. The CDR3 sequence is 16 residues long. Germline CDR1 reads SGHRS; CDR2 reads YFSETQ. Full variable domain (outside the CDR3, taken from reference TRBV5-1 and TRBJ2-2): KAGVTQTPRYLIKTRGQQVTLSCSPISGHRSVSWYQQTPGQGLQFLFEYFSETQRNKGNFPGRFSGRQFSNSRSEMNVSTLELGDSALYLCASSLVAGANTGELFFGEGSRLTVL.

The chain's CDR3 is CASSNRLAGGRREFF. DNA for the CDR3: TGTGCCAGCAGCAATAGACTAGCGGGGGGTCGTAGGGAGTTCTTC. The chain joins TRBV21-1 to TRBJ2-1; TRBD2 is taken as the D call from the table, unchecked against the DNA. TRBV21-1 constitutes a pseudogene. The CDR3 contains 15 residues.

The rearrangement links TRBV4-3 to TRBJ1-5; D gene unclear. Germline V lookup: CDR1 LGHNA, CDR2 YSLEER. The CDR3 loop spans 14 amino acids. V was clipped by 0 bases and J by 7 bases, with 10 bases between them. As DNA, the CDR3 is TGCGCCAGCAGCCAAGATCGGGGAGACCAGCCCCAGCATTTT. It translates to CASSQDRGDQPQHF.

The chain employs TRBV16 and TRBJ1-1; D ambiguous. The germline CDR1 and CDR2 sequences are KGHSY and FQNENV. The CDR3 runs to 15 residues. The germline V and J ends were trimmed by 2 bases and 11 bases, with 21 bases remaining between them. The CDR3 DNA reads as TGTGCCAGCAGCCAAGGGAGACGCTCCAATTCGAGGGCTTTCTTT. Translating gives CASSQGRRSNSRAFF.